The 10 T cell receptor beta chains in this list originate from one sample, sequenced in a study of blood T cell repertoires in COVID-19. Clones were read by immunoSEQ multiplex PCR, and TCRdb kept only the in-frame ones, dropping some. Here the sample spans a few hundred thousand clones, around nine tenths being singletons. The sample consisted of peripheral blood. The receptors were gathered from a man aged 35-49 years who had recovered from COVID-19.

This chain uses TRBV18 with TRBJ2-3, with D possibly matching TRBD1 (6 bases). V lost 3 bases and J lost 4, with 17 bases in between. In germline, CDR1 is KGHSH, CDR2 LQKENI. This CDR3 comprises 16 residues. The CDR3 region has the DNA TGTGCCAGCTCACCTAACAGGGCCGAAAGGGCAGATACGCAGTATTTT. The encoded protein is CASSPNRAERADTQYF. Combining the CDR3 with reference TRBV18 and TRBJ2-3 gives the whole variable domain NAGVMQNPRHLVRRRGQEARLRCSPMKGHSHVYWYRQLPEEGLKFMVYLQKENIIDESGMPKERFSAEFPKEGPSILRIQQVVRGDSAAYFCASSPNRAERADTQYFGPGTRLTVL.

The chain carries TRBV7-9 and TRBJ2-7; 7 positions match TRBD2. After removal of 7 bases from V and 3 bases from J, the junction contained 3 bases not matched to a gene. Looked up from germline, CDR1 is SEHNR and CDR2 is FQNEAQ (reference sequence). The length of the CDR3 is 12 residues. The DNA for the CDR3 is TGTGCCAGCACCGCGGGGGTCTACGAGCAGTACTTC. Amino acid sequence: CASTAGVYEQYF.

The genes are TRBV19 and TRBJ2-3, with unresolved D. The V end lost 1 base, the J end lost 2 bases, and 16 bases lay between the germline ends. The germline V gene encodes CDR1 LNHDA and CDR2 SQIVND (reference sequence). This CDR3 region has 17 residues. Here the CDR3 reads CASSIASTMRLTDTQYF. The CDR3 bases are TGTGCCAGTAGTATAGCAAGTACTATGCGGCTCACAGATACGCAGTATTTT.

The V and J genes are TRBV5-1 and TRBJ2-3; D ambiguous. V shed 6 bases and J shed 4 bases, with 12 bases lying between them. There are 13 residues in the CDR3. Germline V CDR1 and CDR2: SGHRS, YFSETQ. CDR3 coding DNA: TGCGCCAGCACCTACGGTGGTGCAGATACGCAGTATTTT. Its protein is CASTYGGADTQYF.

This clone was seen ten or more times. The chain couples TRBV5-6 to TRBJ2-7, with D possibly matching TRBD2 (5 bases). The CDR3 has 16 amino acids. Germline V gives CDR1 SGHDT, CDR2 YYEEEE. With 3 bases removed from V and 1 base from J, the gap between germline ends came to 17 bases. CDR3: CASSSPVKTGSYEQYF. Here the CDR3 DNA reads TGTGCCAGCAGCTCCCCCGTGAAAACGGGGTCCTACGAGCAGTACTTC.

The chain employs TRBV18 and TRBJ2-7; no reliable D call. This CDR3 is built from 13 residues. The V and J ends lost 0 bases and 4 bases respectively, with 7 bases between them. The germline V gene encodes CDR1 KGHSH and CDR2 LQKENI. CDR3 coding DNA: TGTGCCAGCTCACCACCGTCCCGGTACGAGCAGTACTTC. Its protein is CASSPPSRYEQYF.

The J gene is TRBJ2-2, the V gene TRBV5-1; TRBD2 is a possible D gene (6 bases). This CDR3 spans 16 amino acids. Trimming took off 0 bases at V and 0 bases at J, with 9 bases between the two ends. The germline gives CDR1 SGHRS, CDR2 YFSETQ. CDR3 amino acids: CASSLAGDANTGELFF. As DNA, the CDR3 is TGCGCCAGCAGCTTGGCGGGGGACGCGAACACCGGGGAGCTGTTTTTT.

The rearrangement uses TRBV18 and TRBJ1-3, with 7 bases that match TRBD1. The CDR3 covers 16 residues. The germline V gene encodes CDR1 KGHSH and CDR2 LQKENI. V shed 4 bases, J shed 4 bases, and the junction held 10 bases outside the gene matches. CDR3 in DNA: TGTGCCAGCTCACAGAGCCCCTTGACAGGGGGAAACACCATATATTTT. It encodes CASSQSPLTGGNTIYF. Full variable domain (outside the CDR3, taken from reference TRBV18 and TRBJ1-3): NAGVMQNPRHLVRRRGQEARLRCSPMKGHSHVYWYRQLPEEGLKFMVYLQKENIIDESGMPKERFSAEFPKEGPSILRIQQVVRGDSAAYFCASSQSPLTGGNTIYFGEGSWLTVV.

The chain is built from TRBV5-6 and TRBJ2-5; the match to TRBD1 covers 11 bases. This CDR3 is built from 13 residues. Germline V lookup: CDR1 SGHDT, CDR2 YYEEEE. The trim removed 4 bases at V and 11 bases at J, leaving 7 bases unmatched. CDR3: CASSRTGGAGQYF. The CDR3 DNA reads TGTGCCAGCAGCCGGACAGGGGGCGCGGGTCAGTACTTC.

The chain links TRBV5-1 to TRBJ2-3; possible D gene TRBD2, 5 bases. From germline, CDR1 is SGHRS and CDR2 YFSETQ. This CDR3 is 15 amino acids long. Trimming stripped 0 bases from V and 1 base from J, with 9 bases between. The CDR3 nucleotides read TGCGCCAGCAGCTTGGTAGCGACTGGCACAGATACGCAGTATTTT. It yields the protein CASSLVATGTDTQYF.